This T cell receptor beta chain derives from a study of blood T cell repertoires in COVID-19. On the study more broadly: T cells, B-cell-depleted T cells, or PBMCs supplied cDNA or gDNA.

As processed by the authors: Scientists estimated how many nucleated cells there were by amplifying reference gene primers. The data were produced by immunoSEQ multiplex PCR, yet TCRdb's version contains in-frame clones alone and is incomplete. The DNA gave D and trimming, while V, J and clone size come from that table. The sample holds tens of thousands of clones, 75% to 80% seen once. Germline V gives CDR1 LGHDT, CDR2 YNNKEL (reference sequence). The V and J ends lost 4 bases and 5 bases respectively, with 9 bases between them. The CDR3 is made up of 13 amino acids. V gene TRBV3-1 (or the pseudogene TRBV3-2) combines with J gene TRBJ2-1; D perhaps matches TRBD2 (5 bases). The sequenced sample was peripheral blood. The sequence came from a man aged 65 to 85 with active or convalescent COVID-19. Here the CDR3 DNA reads TGTGCCAGCAGCCCCGCCGGGGACAATGAGCAGTTCTTC. Protein: CASSPAGDNEQFF.